The T cell receptor beta chain under discussion was sequenced for a study of blood T cell repertoires in COVID-19. Generated by immunoSEQ multiplex PCR, the TCRdb table keeps only in-frame clones and is missing some. The table includes about 180,000 clones, nearly 90% detected once. This clone appeared once. The V and J ends lost 5 bases and 5 bases, in that order; junction bases with no gene match: 9. The germline V gene encodes CDR1 SGHVS and CDR2 FNYEAQ. This CDR3 has 15 amino acids. This clonotype was obtained from a woman aged 40 to 50 with acute COVID-19. The sequencing sample was made of PBMCs or T cells enriched from blood (not recorded which). V usage is TRBV7-6 and J usage is TRBJ2-3; 8 nucleotides line up with TRBD2. CDR3 loop: CASSVSGMGEDTQYF. The CDR3 bases are TGTGCCAGCAGCGTTAGCGGGATGGGGGAAGATACGCAGTATTTT. Full variable domain (outside the CDR3, taken from reference TRBV7-6 and TRBJ2-3): GAGVSQSPRYKVTKRGQDVALRCDPISGHVSLYWYRQALGQGPEFLTYFNYEAQQDKSGLPNDRFSAERPEGSISTLTIQRTEQRDSAMYRCASSVSGMGEDTQYFGPGTRLTVL.